This entry concerns a single T cell receptor beta chain. Germline CDR1 SEHNR, CDR2 FQNEAQ (reference sequence). Trimming cost V 7 bases and J 0 bases, with 12 bases left between them. The CDR3 contains 14 residues. The primer mix had 60 Vbeta and 13 Jbeta primers. TCRdb keeps only in-frame clones here, not all; method: immunoSEQ multiplex PCR. The sample contains about 180,000 clones, about 80% of which appear only once. The entry originates in a study of cytomegalovirus exposure and HLA in healthy donors. The sample taken for sequencing was PBMCs. The sequence was collected from a woman aged 25 to 39 in good health and CMV-seronegative. The V call is TRBV7-9, the J call TRBJ1-2; a possible D gene is TRBD1 (5 bases). CDR3 sequence (DNA): TGTGCCAGCATTGGAGGGGTTGCTAACTATGGCTACACCTTC. Translation gives CASIGGVANYGYTF.